The 21 T cell receptor beta chains below all came from one sample that was sequenced in a study of blood T cells in healthy people across ages. Next came a second PCR, run for about 6 to 12 cycles, which used a sample-barcoded 5' primer along with a J-beta primer mix. Each CDR3 protein gets one entry after TCRdb re-called the 5' RACE reads with MiXCR. The table records about 800,000 distinct CDR3 sequences, roughly 60% of them present only once. The specimen was blood. The receptors derive from a man aged 25 to 40 in good health.

The V call is TRBV12-3 or TRBV12-4, the J call TRBJ2-7, with D unclear. The CDR3 length is 12 residues. V lost 6 bases, J lost 6 bases, and 12 bases lay in between. The CDR3 DNA reads TGTGCCAGCAGACTACGGGCTTTCGAGCAGTACTTC. This encodes CASRLRAFEQYF.

This clonotype was detected only a few times. The V and J genes are TRBV5-1 and TRBJ1-1; D gene unclear. This CDR3 is built from 14 residues. V was trimmed by 4 bases and J by 1 base, leaving 11 bases between them. Germline assignment: CDR1 SGHRS and CDR2 YFSETQ. The CDR3 DNA sequence: TGCGCCAGCAGCCCAGGACCGCAGAACACTGAAGCTTTCTTT. This encodes CASSPGPQNTEAFF.

The chain employs TRBV4-3 and TRBJ2-5; TRBD1 is a possible D gene (5 bases). This CDR3 spans 15 amino acids. Trimming left V 4 bases short and J 4 bases short, with 16 bases between. CDR1 and CDR2 from the germline V gene are LGHNA and YSLEER. The CDR3 DNA reads as TGCGCCAGCAGCCGGCAGCGAGGCCAGGGAGAGACCCAGTACTTC. As protein: CASSRQRGQGETQYF.

This clonotype was seen a few times. The chain joins TRBV7-2 to TRBJ2-7, with unresolved D. The DNA end lines up better with TRBJ2-5; the J call may be wrong. The germline gives CDR1 SGHTA, CDR2 FQGNSA. The CDR3 runs to 16 residues. The CDR3 is CASSSRWADLQETQYF. The DNA of the CDR3 is TGTGCCAGCAGTTCTCGTTGGGCGGACCTCCAAGAGACCCAGTACTTC.

The chain is built from TRBV20-1 and TRBJ2-5; D unclear. Trimming left V 3 bases short and J 2 bases short, with 7 bases between. Germline-derived CDR1 and CDR2 are DFQATT and SNEGSKA (reference sequence). The CDR3 has 12 amino acids. The CDR3 sequence: CSARRLQETQYF. For the CDR3, the DNA is TGCAGTGCTAGGAGGCTGCAAGAGACCCAGTACTTC.

This clonotype was counted a single time. A much larger clone sits a single nucleotide away, making a read error possible. V gene TRBV10-3 combines with J gene TRBJ2-1, with 7 positions matching TRBD2. With V trimmed by 2 bases and J by 13 bases, 11 bases remained unmatched. The CDR3 totals 14 residues. In germline, CDR1 is ENHRY, CDR2 SYGVKD. Here the CDR3 reads CAISETSVMETQFF. The CDR3 coding sequence is TGTGCCATCAGTGAGACTAGCGTGATGGAGACCCAGTTCTTC.

The rearrangement joins TRBV27 to TRBJ2-3; 10 bases line up with TRBD2. This CDR3 is 14 amino acids long. Germline V gene sequence: CDR1 MNHEY, CDR2 SMNVEV (reference sequence). V lost 9 bases and J lost 2; bases outside the gene matches: 5. In DNA form, the CDR3 reads TGTGCCAGTAAGCGGGAGGGCCTCACAGATACGCAGTATTTT. Residues: CASKREGLTDTQYF.

The V gene is TRBV6-5, the J gene TRBJ2-1; TRBD1 is a possible D gene (5 bases). The CDR3 contains 13 residues. Germline assignment: CDR1 MNHEY and CDR2 SVGAGI. V lost 6 bases and J lost 5, with 11 bases in between. CDR3 nucleotide sequence: TGTGCCAGCAGGGTAGGGGTCAACAATGAGCAGTTCTTC. Translating gives CASRVGVNNEQFF.

This clonotype was counted a few times. This chain uses TRBV15 with TRBJ1-2; TRBD1 aligns across 7 bases. CDR3 length: 15 amino acids. CDR1 and CDR2 (germline): LNHNV, YYDKDF (reference sequence). The J segment lost 4 bases and the V segment lost 3 bases, leaving 8 bases of the junction unmatched. CDR3 amino acids: CATSSAGQHFYGYTF. As DNA, the CDR3 is TGTGCCACCAGCAGTGCGGGACAGCACTTCTATGGCTACACCTTC.

This clonotype was detected only a few times. The genes are TRBV15 and TRBJ2-1, with TRBD2 identical over 8 bases. Germline V gene lookup returns CDR1 LNHNV and CDR2 YYDKDF (reference sequence). Trimming cost V 0 bases and J 8 bases; bases outside gene matches: 3. The CDR3 has 14 residues. CDR3 region: CATSRDLRGDEQFF. The CDR3 DNA follows: TGTGCCACCAGCAGAGATTTGCGGGGGGATGAGCAGTTCTTC.

The chain has TRBV27 and TRBJ2-7; D is ambiguous. Trimming took off 7 bases at V and 0 bases at J, with 10 bases between the two ends. Germline CDR1 is MNHEY and CDR2 is SMNVEV (reference sequence). CDR3 length: 13 amino acids. The CDR3 DNA sequence: TGTGCCAGCACACGTGGCGGCTCCTACGAGCAGTACTTC. The encoded protein is CASTRGGSYEQYF.

V is TRBV9 and J is TRBJ2-1; TRBD2 matches 8 bases. The CDR3 is made up of 16 amino acids. V lost 4 bases and J lost 0; bases outside the gene matches: 6. Germline lookup yields CDR1 SGDLS and CDR2 YYNGEE. DNA of the CDR3: TGTGCCAGCAGCCCTAATAGCGGGAACTCCTACAATGAGCAGTTCTTC. As protein: CASSPNSGNSYNEQFF.

Concerning this clonotype itself: The junction departs from the called germline gene at one end, perhaps through a read error. V usage is TRBV29-1 and J usage is TRBJ2-5, with a tentative D call TRBD2 (6 bases). The CDR3 length is 14 residues. Germline lookup yields CDR1 SQVTM and CDR2 ANQGSEA. DNA of the CDR3: TGCAGCGTGAGGGGCGGGACCGACCAAGAGGCCCAGTACTTC. Its translation is CSVRGGTDQEAQYF.

The chain is built from TRBV29-1 and TRBJ2-1; no reliable D call. This CDR3 is built from 13 residues. Germline V gene lookup returns CDR1 SQVTM and CDR2 ANQGSEA. Trimming shortened V by 1 base and J by 3 bases, and 7 bases separated the two germline ends. DNA for the CDR3: TGCAGCGTTGAAGCTACGAACTACAATGAGCAGTTCTTC. This encodes CSVEATNYNEQFF.

The rearrangement links TRBV29-1 to TRBJ2-7; tentative D call: TRBD2 (5 bases). Germline V CDR1 and CDR2: SQVTM, ANQGSEA. CDR3 size: 13 residues. V gave up 6 bases and J gave up 2 bases, with 14 bases separating them. The CDR3 bases are TGCAGCGTGGGCGGGCTTCATGCCTACGAGCAGTACTTC. Translated, it gives CSVGGLHAYEQYF.

V gene TRBV4-2 combines with J gene TRBJ2-7; the match to TRBD1 covers 7 bases. This CDR3 is built from 15 residues. Trimming at V came to 4 bases and at J to 2 bases, leaving 8 bases not matched to a gene. Germline V gene lookup returns CDR1 LGHNA and CDR2 YNFKEQ. In DNA, the CDR3 is TGTGCCAGCAGCCTGGAAGCCGGGACAGCCTACGAGCAGTACTTC. Residues: CASSLEAGTAYEQYF.

The rearrangement links TRBV20-1 to TRBJ2-4; D could derive from TRBD1 or TRBD2 (6 bases each). The DNA end is more similar to TRBJ2-7, so the J call may be wrong. Germline V gives CDR1 DFQATT, CDR2 SNEGSKA (reference sequence). The CDR3 is 15 residues long. The CDR3 coding sequence is TGCAGTGCCCCGCGTGCGGGACACCCCAAGAACGAGCAGTACTTC. Residues: CSAPRAGHPKNEQYF.

The chain couples TRBV7-2 to TRBJ2-4, with D maybe TRBD2 (6 bases). With the DNA end fitting TRBJ2-7 better, the J assignment may be wrong. The CDR3 runs 15 residues. The germline V gene has CDR1 SGHTA and CDR2 FQGNSA. The CDR3 loop is CASSSAGTRTYEQYF. The CDR3 nucleotides read TGTGCCAGCAGCTCGGCCGGGACTCGGACCTACGAGCAGTACTTC.

The sample holds a few counts of this clonotype. V gene TRBV6-2 or TRBV6-3 combines with J gene TRBJ2-1, with D uncertain. CDR3 length: 13 amino acids. V shed 7 bases and J shed 7 bases, with 14 bases lying between them. The germline CDR1 and CDR2 sequences are MNHEY and SVGEGT. The CDR3 DNA reads as TGTGCCAGCACCACCCCGACCCAAAATGAGCAGTTCTTC. Residues: CASTTPTQNEQFF.

The chain is built from TRBV27 and TRBJ2-3; the D call may be TRBD1 or TRBD2 (5 bases each). In germline, CDR1 is MNHEY, CDR2 SMNVEV (reference sequence). Trimming removed 6 bases from V and 2 bases from J, with 12 bases in between. This CDR3 spans 14 amino acids. As DNA, the CDR3 is TGTGCCAGCAGGTGGGGACCTCTCACAGATACGCAGTATTTT. Its protein product is CASRWGPLTDTQYF.

This clonotype was seen only a few times. The CDR3 DNA follows: TGTGCCAGCAGTCTCGCTCAGCTGAGACTTAACTATGGCTACACCTTC. This sequence encodes CASSLAQLRLNYGYTF. The chain employs TRBV28 and TRBJ1-2, with no clear D. This CDR3 region has 16 residues. Trimming shortened V by 5 bases and J by 1 base, and 17 bases separated the two germline ends. Germline V CDR1 and CDR2: MDHEN, SYDVKM.